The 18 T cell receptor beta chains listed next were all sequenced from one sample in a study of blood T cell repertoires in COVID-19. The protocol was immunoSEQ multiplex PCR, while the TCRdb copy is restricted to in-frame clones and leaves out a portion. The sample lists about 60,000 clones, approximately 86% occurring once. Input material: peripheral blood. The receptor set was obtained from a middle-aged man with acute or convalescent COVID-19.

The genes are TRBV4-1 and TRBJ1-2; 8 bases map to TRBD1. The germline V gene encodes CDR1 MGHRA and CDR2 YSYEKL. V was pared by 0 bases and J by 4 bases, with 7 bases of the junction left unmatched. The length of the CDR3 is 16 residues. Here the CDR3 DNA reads TGCGCCAGCAGCCAAGACTCGGCAGGGGGCACCTATGGCTACACCTTC. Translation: CASSQDSAGGTYGYTF.

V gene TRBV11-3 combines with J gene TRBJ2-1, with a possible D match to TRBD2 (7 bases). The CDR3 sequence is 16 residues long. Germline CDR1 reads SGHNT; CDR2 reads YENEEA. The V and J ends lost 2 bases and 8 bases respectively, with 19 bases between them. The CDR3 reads CASSLLGAGRVDEQFF. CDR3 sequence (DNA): TGTGCCAGCAGCTTACTGGGGGCAGGGAGGGTCGATGAGCAGTTCTTC.

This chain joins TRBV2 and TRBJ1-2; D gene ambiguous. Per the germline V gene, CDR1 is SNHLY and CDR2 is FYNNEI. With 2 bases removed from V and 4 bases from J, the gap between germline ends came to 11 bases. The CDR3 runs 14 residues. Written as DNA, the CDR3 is TGTGCCAGCAGTGAAAATGTTTACTCCTATGGCTACACCTTC. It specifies CASSENVYSYGYTF. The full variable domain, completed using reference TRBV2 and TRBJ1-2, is EPEVTQTPSHQVTQMGQEVILRCVPISNHLYFYWYRQILGQKVEFLVSFYNNEISEKSEIFDDQFSVERPDGSNFTLKIRSTKLEDSAMYFCASSENVYSYGYTFGSGTRLTVV.

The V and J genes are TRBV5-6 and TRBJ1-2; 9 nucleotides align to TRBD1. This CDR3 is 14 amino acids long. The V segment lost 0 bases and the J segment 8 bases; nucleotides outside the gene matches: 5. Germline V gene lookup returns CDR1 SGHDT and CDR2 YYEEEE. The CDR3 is CASSLDRGRGGYTF. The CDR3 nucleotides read TGTGCCAGCAGCTTGGACAGGGGGCGAGGAGGCTACACCTTC.

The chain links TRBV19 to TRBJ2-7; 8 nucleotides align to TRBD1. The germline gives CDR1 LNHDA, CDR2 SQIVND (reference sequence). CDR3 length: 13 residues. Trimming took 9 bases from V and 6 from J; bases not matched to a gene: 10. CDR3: CASSPRGLLEQYF. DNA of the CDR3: TGTGCCAGCAGCCCCAGGGGGCTACTCGAGCAGTACTTC. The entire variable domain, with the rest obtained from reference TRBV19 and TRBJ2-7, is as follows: DGGITQSPKYLFRKEGQNVTLSCEQNLNHDAMYWYRQDPGQGLRLIYYSQIVNDFQKGDIAEGYSVSREKKESFPLTVTSAQKNPTAFYLCASSPRGLLEQYFGPGTRLTVT.

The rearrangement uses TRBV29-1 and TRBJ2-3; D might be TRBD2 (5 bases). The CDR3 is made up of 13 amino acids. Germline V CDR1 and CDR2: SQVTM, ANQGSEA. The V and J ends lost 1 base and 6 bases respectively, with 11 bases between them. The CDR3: CSVEGGLGDTQYF. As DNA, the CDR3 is TGCAGCGTTGAAGGAGGGCTTGGGGATACGCAGTATTTT.

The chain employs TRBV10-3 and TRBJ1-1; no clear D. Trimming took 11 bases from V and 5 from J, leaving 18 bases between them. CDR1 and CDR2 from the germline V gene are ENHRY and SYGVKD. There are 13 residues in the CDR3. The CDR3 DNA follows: TGTGCCTCGGAGAACCTTTCACGGACTGAAGCTTTCTTT. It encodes CASENLSRTEAFF.

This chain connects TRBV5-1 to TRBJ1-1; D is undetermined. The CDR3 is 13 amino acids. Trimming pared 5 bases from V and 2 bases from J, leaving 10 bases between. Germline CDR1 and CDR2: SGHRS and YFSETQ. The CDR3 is CASSLNSNTEAFF. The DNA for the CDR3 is TGCGCCAGCAGTTTAAACTCAAACACTGAAGCTTTCTTT.

CDR3 protein: CASRRLGGLNYGYTF. The CDR3 DNA follows: TGTGCCAGCAGGCGCCTGGGGGGGTTAAACTATGGCTACACCTTC. The V and J genes are TRBV27 and TRBJ1-2; a weak D match, TRBD1 (5 bases). The CDR3 covers 15 residues. Germline V gene sequence: CDR1 MNHEY, CDR2 SMNVEV (reference sequence). Trimming removed 6 bases at V and 2 bases at J, with 16 bases between.

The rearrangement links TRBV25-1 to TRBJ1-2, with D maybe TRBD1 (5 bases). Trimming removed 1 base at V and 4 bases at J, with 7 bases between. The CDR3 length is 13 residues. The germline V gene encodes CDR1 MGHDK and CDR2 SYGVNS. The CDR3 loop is CASSESGFYGYTF. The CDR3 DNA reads TGTGCCAGCAGTGAATCAGGGTTCTATGGCTACACCTTC.

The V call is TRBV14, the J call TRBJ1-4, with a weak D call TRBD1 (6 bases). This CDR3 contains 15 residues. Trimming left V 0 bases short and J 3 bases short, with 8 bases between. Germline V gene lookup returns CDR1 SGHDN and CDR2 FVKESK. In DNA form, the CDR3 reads TGTGCCAGCAGCCAAGATGGACAGTCTAATGAAAAACTGTTTTTT. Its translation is CASSQDGQSNEKLFF.

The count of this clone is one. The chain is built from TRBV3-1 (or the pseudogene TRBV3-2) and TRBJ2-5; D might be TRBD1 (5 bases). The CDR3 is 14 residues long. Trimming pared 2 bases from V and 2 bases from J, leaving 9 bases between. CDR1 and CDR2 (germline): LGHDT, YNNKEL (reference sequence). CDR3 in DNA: TGTGCCAGCAGCCAAAACCCAGGGCAAGAGACCCAGTACTTC. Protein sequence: CASSQNPGQETQYF.

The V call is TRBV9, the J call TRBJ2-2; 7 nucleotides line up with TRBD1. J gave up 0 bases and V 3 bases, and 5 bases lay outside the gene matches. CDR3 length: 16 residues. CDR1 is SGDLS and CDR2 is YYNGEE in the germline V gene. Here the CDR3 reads CASSGRQGSNTGELFF. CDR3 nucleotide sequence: TGTGCCAGCAGCGGACGACAGGGATCGAACACCGGGGAGCTGTTTTTT.

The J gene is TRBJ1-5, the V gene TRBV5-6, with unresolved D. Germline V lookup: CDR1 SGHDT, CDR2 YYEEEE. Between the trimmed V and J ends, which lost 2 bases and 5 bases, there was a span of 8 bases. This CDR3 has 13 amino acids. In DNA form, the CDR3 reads TGTGCCAGCAGCTTAGAGGGCTATCAGCCCCAGCATTTT. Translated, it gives CASSLEGYQPQHF.

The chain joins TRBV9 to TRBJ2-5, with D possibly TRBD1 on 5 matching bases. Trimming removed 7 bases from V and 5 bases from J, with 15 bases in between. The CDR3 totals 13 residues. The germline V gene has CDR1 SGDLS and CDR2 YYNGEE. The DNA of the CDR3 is TGTGCCAGCCAAGGCAGGGCGGAGGAGACCCAGTACTTC. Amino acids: CASQGRAEETQYF. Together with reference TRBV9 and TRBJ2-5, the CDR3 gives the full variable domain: DSGVTQTPKHLITATGQRVTLRCSPRSGDLSVYWYQQSLDQGLQFLIQYYNGEERAKGNILERFSAQQFPDLHSELNLSSLELGDSALYFCASQGRAEETQYFGPGTRLLVL.

The DNA of the CDR3 is TGTGCCACCAGTGATGGCAGGGGTAATCAGCCCCAGCATTTT. This codes for CATSDGRGNQPQHF. The V call is TRBV24-1, the J call TRBJ1-5; tentatively, D is TRBD1 (6 bases). CDR1 is KGHDR and CDR2 is SFDVKD in the germline V gene. Deletions cut 3 bases from V and 4 bases from J, with 9 bases between. This CDR3 region has 14 residues.

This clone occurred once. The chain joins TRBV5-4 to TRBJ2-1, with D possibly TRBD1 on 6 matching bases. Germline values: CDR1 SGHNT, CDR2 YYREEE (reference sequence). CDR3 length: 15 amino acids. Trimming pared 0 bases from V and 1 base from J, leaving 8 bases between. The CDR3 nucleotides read TGTGCCAGCAGCTTGGCGAGGGGGTCCTACAATGAGCAGTTCTTC. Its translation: CASSLARGSYNEQFF.

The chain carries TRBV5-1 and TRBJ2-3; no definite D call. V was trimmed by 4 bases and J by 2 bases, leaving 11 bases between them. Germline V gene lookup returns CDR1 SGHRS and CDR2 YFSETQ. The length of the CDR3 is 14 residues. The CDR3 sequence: CASSPGRSTDTQYF. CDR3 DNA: TGCGCCAGCAGCCCGGGTAGGTCCACAGATACGCAGTATTTT.